The 13 T cell receptor beta chains below all came from one sample that was sequenced in a study of patients and donors after allogeneic stem cell transplantation. MiXCR was run by TCRdb on the RT-PCR reads, yielding one entry per CDR3 protein. The sample lists approximately 27,000 distinct CDR3 sequences, over 7% seen once, with approximately 48% in the top ten. Source material: blood, either unsorted or a sorted T cell fraction (not recorded which). The origin of the receptors is a human donor who was either an allogeneic HSCT recipient or a stem cell or donor lymphocyte infusion donor (not recorded which). It is not recorded whose cells these are; they may come from a transplant donor.

In its sample, this clonotype was seen many times. V gene TRBV3-1 combines with J gene TRBJ2-7; 9 positions match TRBD2. Germline V gene data show CDR1 as LGHDT and CDR2 as YNNKEL (reference sequence). J lost 2 bases, V lost 3 bases, and 2 bases had no gene match. This CDR3 is 14 amino acids long. This chain's CDR3 is CASSHSGSAYEQYF. Written as DNA, the CDR3 is TGTGCCAGCAGCCATAGCGGGAGCGCCTACGAGCAGTACTTC.

This clonotype was seen many times. This chain links TRBV2 with TRBJ1-1; TRBD1 matches 9 bases. Germline V gene data show CDR1 as SNHLY and CDR2 as FYNNEI. The CDR3 extends over 14 amino acids. With 0 bases clipped from V and 11 bases from J, the junction kept 7 bases outside the gene matches. The CDR3 sequence: CASSEAFLGTGAFF. The CDR3 nucleotides read TGTGCCAGCAGTGAAGCGTTTCTCGGGACAGGGGCTTTCTTT.

Many counts were recorded for this clonotype. The gene calls are TRBV18 and TRBJ2-5; D gene uncertain. Between the trimmed V and J ends, which lost 3 bases and 5 bases, there was a span of 13 bases. Germline V gene data show CDR1 as KGHSH and CDR2 as LQKENI. CDR3 length: 14 residues. The DNA of the CDR3 is TGTGCCAGCTCACCCGGAGCCAGCACCGAGACCCAGTACTTC. This sequence encodes CASSPGASTETQYF.

This clonotype was recorded a few times. V usage is TRBV6-5 and J usage is TRBJ2-1; maybe TRBD1 (5 bases). The germline CDR1 and CDR2 sequences are MNHEY and SVGAGI. V was shortened by 6 bases and J by 8 bases, with 8 bases between the two germline ends. The CDR3 runs to 11 residues. The CDR3 DNA sequence: TGTGCCAGCAGCCAGGGTTATGAGCAGTTCTTC. Translating gives CASSQGYEQFF.

Relative to its sample, this clonotype is medium-sized. The V and J genes are TRBV10-3 and TRBJ2-3; the match to TRBD1 covers 8 bases. This CDR3 is 17 amino acids long. Trimming removed 4 bases from V and 0 bases from J; junction bases left unmatched: 9. The germline V gene has CDR1 ENHRY and CDR2 SYGVKD. CDR3 in DNA: TGTGCCATCAGTGGAACACAGGGGGGCTCTAGCACAGATACGCAGTATTTT. It specifies CAISGTQGGSSTDTQYF.

The table lists this clonotype with a few counts. The chain links TRBV5-1 to TRBJ1-5; D is perhaps TRBD1 (6 bases). The CDR3 loop spans 14 amino acids. V was shortened by 2 bases and J by 5 bases, with 11 bases between the two germline ends. Germline V gene sequence: CDR1 SGHRS, CDR2 YFSETQ. CDR3 region: CASSFSGEDQPQHF. The CDR3 DNA is TGCGCCAGCAGCTTTTCAGGGGAGGATCAGCCCCAGCATTTT.

This clonotype was observed many times. This chain joins TRBV27 and TRBJ2-7; 9 nucleotides align to TRBD2. V lost 3 bases and J lost 2; bases outside the gene matches: 5. Germline V lookup: CDR1 MNHEY, CDR2 SMNVEV (reference sequence). The CDR3 spans 15 residues. DNA of the CDR3: TGTGCCAGCAGTTTCCTTAGCGGGAGCACCTACGAGCAGTACTTC. This translates into CASSFLSGSTYEQYF.

This clonotype has more than one count but fewer than ten. The chain couples TRBV7-8 to TRBJ1-5; TRBD1 agrees at 8 bases. With V trimmed by 5 bases and J by 6 bases, 12 bases remained unmatched. From germline, CDR1 is SGHVS and CDR2 FQNEAQ. The CDR3 runs 16 residues. CDR3 amino acids: CASSPRQGNFAQPQHF. DNA of the CDR3: TGTGCCAGCAGCCCAAGACAGGGGAATTTTGCTCAGCCCCAGCATTTT. The complete variable domain, with remaining parts taken from reference TRBV7-8 and TRBJ1-5, reads GAGVSQSPRYKVAKRGQDVALRCDPISGHVSLFWYQQALGQGPEFLTYFQNEAQLDKSGLPSDRFFAERPEGSVSTLKIQRTQQEDSAVYLCASSPRQGNFAQPQHFGDGTRLSIL.

The V call is TRBV19, the J call TRBJ1-5; TRBD1 might be the D (6 bases). The length of the CDR3 is 13 residues. Trimming shortened V by 6 bases and J by 4 bases, and 10 bases separated the two germline ends. The germline V gene encodes CDR1 LNHDA and CDR2 SQIVND (reference sequence). This CDR3 is CASRRTVNQPQHF. CDR3 bases: TGTGCCAGTAGGCGGACAGTGAATCAGCCCCAGCATTTT.

This clonotype was recorded at least ten times. The chain combines TRBV27 with TRBJ2-7; TRBD2 matches at 7 bases. CDR1 MNHEY and CDR2 SMNVEV come from the germline V gene (reference sequence). Trimming at V came to 5 bases and at J to 5 bases, leaving 15 bases not matched to a gene. This CDR3 comprises 16 residues. The CDR3 DNA reads TGTGCCAGCAGTCCCATTAGGCGGGAGTTAGTTGACGAGCAGTACTTC. Translation: CASSPIRRELVDEQYF.

With respect to this clonotype: Since a much larger clone is just one base distant, this may be a read error. This chain joins TRBV5-1 and TRBJ2-5; the D call may be TRBD1 or TRBD2 (5 bases each). The CDR3 runs 14 residues. Per germline, CDR1 SGHRS and CDR2 YFSETQ. The CDR3 region has the DNA TGCGCCAGCAGCTTGGATCAGCCCAGGGAGACCCAGCACTTC. It specifies CASSLDQPRETQHF. Complete variable domain (other parts from reference TRBV5-1 and TRBJ2-5): KAGVTQTPRYLIKTRGQQVTLSCSPISGHRSVSWYQQTPGQGLQFLFEYFSETQRNKGNFPGRFSGRQFSNSRSEMNVSTLELGDSALYLCASSLDQPRETQHFGPGTRLLVL.

This clonotype was observed at least ten times. The genes are TRBV20-1 and TRBJ2-3; D is uncertain. This CDR3 spans 13 amino acids. Germline V gene lookup returns CDR1 DFQATT and CDR2 SNEGSKA (reference sequence). The germline V and J ends were trimmed by 1 base and 1 base, with 6 bases remaining between them. CDR3 DNA: TGCAGTGCTAGAGGCGACGGCACAGATACGCAGTATTTT. This translates into CSARGDGTDTQYF.

In its sample, this clonotype was seen a few times. V gene TRBV28 combines with J gene TRBJ2-7; no clear D gene. This CDR3 is 12 amino acids long. Trimming stripped 8 bases from V and 1 base from J, with 9 bases between. Germline CDR1 reads MDHEN; CDR2 reads SYDVKM. The CDR3 protein is CASGKTSYEQYF. The CDR3 DNA follows: TGTGCCAGCGGAAAAACATCCTACGAGCAGTACTTC.